These 4 T cell receptor beta chains were sequenced from one sample in a study of tumor-infiltrating lymphocytes in localized non-small cell lung cancer. Method: immunoSEQ multiplex PCR; TCRdb's copy keeps in-frame clones and lacks some. The profile shows about 15,000 clones, roughly 69% of them singletons. The specimen was lung tumor tissue. The receptors shown here come from a human donor with non-small cell lung cancer.

The V call is TRBV6-4, the J call TRBJ2-1; D may match TRBD1 or TRBD2 (6 bases each). The ends were cut back, 2 bases at V and 3 bases at J, with 8 bases in the middle. This CDR3 region has 14 residues. CDR1 is MRHNA, CDR2 SNTAGT, per germline. The CDR3 region has the DNA TGTGCCAGCAGTGACAGGGGGGACTACAATGAGCAGTTCTTC. Its protein product is CASSDRGDYNEQFF.

The rearrangement joins TRBV29-1 to TRBJ1-2; the D is unclear. The CDR3 extends over 11 amino acids. V lost 6 bases, J lost 4 bases, and 9 bases lay in between. CDR1 and CDR2 (germline): SQVTM, ANQGSEA. CDR3 in amino acids: CSVQQVYGYTF. CDR3 coding DNA: TGCAGCGTCCAACAAGTCTATGGCTACACCTTC.

CDR3 loop: CAWSHEDRGYTGELFF. Written as DNA, the CDR3 is TGTGCCTGGAGTCACGAGGACAGGGGGTACACCGGGGAGCTGTTTTTT. This rearrangement joins TRBV30 to TRBJ2-2; 10 bases line up with TRBD1. There are 16 residues in the CDR3. V lost 2 bases, J lost 3 bases, and 6 bases stayed unmatched. Germline CDR1 reads GTSNPN; CDR2 reads SVGIG (reference sequence).

The gene calls are TRBV7-9 and TRBJ2-7; tentatively, D is TRBD1 (6 bases). This CDR3 region has 14 residues. CDR1 SEHNR and CDR2 FQNEAQ come from the germline V gene (reference sequence). V was trimmed by 1 base and J by 5 bases, leaving 12 bases between them. The CDR3 is CASSLGQGLDEQYF. The CDR3 nucleotides read TGTGCCAGCAGCTTAGGCCAGGGGTTAGACGAGCAGTACTTC.